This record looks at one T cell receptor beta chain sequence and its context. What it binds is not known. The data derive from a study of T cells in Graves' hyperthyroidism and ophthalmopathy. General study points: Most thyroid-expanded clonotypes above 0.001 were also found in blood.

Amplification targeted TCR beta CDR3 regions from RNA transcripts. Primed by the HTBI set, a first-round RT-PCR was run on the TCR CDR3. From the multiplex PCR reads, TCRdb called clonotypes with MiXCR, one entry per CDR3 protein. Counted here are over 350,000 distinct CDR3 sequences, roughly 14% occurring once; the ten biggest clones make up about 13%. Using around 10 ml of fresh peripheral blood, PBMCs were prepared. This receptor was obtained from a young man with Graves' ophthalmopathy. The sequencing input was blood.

The CDR3 nucleotides are TGCGCCAGCAGCTTGGGACAGGGGGCAATGGGTTCCTACGAGCAGTACTTC. Encoded protein: CASSLGQGAMGSYEQYF. The chain recombines TRBV5-1 with TRBJ2-7; 10 bases agree with TRBD1. Germline V gives CDR1 SGHRS, CDR2 YFSETQ. This CDR3 comprises 17 residues. V trimming: 0 bases; J trimming: 1 base; junction bases outside the gene matches: 7.